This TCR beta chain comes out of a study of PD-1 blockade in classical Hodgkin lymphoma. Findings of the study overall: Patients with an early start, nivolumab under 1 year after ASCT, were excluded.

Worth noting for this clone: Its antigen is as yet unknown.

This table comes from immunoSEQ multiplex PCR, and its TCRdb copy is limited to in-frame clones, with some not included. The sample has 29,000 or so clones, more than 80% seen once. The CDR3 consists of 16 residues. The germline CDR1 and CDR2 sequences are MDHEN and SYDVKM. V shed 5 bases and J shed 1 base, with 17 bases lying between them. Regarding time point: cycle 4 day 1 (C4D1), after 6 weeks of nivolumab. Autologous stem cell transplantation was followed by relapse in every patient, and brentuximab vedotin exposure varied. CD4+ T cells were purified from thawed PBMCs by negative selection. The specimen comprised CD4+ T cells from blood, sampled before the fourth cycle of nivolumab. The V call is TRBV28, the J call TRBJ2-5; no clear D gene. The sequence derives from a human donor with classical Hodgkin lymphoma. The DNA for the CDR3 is TGTGCCAGCAGTCGAGTAAGTGGACGGCCCCAAGAGACCCAGTACTTC. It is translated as CASSRVSGRPQETQYF.